The 29 T cell receptor beta chains below come from one sample, sequenced in a study of beta chain features in type 1 diabetes. Since all of the isolated RNA was reverse transcribed, expressed TCRB transcripts were what got sequenced. Assay used: immunoSEQ multiplex PCR; TCRdb lists only in-frame clones, some missing. The sample holds over 300,000 clones, approximately 8% seen once. Sequencing was performed on central memory CD4+ T cells from blood. These receptors were obtained from a woman under 30 in good health.

This clone was found a few times. The chain carries TRBV6-5 and TRBJ2-4, with D tentatively TRBD2 (5 bases). From germline, CDR1 is MNHEY and CDR2 SVGAGI. The CDR3 covers 14 residues. V lost 0 bases, J lost 8 bases, and 11 bases lay in between. The CDR3 DNA is TGTGCCAGCAGTTACTCAGGACTCGGAGACATTCAGTACTTC. Its protein product is CASSYSGLGDIQYF.

This clone was counted ten times or more. The rearrangement uses TRBV11-2 and TRBJ2-7, with D unresolved. The CDR3 is 11 residues long. V was cut by 5 bases and J by 3 bases, with 5 bases left in between. Germline V gives CDR1 SGHAT, CDR2 FQNNGV. CDR3 sequence (DNA): TGTGCCAGCAGCCAATACTACGAGCAGTACTTC. This sequence encodes CASSQYYEQYF.

This clone was counted a few times. The same CDR3 is also encoded by other DNA sequences in this sample. The rearrangement links TRBV19 to TRBJ2-5; D unclear. The V gene lost 3 bases and the J gene lost 1 base, with 6 bases spanning the gap. The CDR3 consists of 13 residues. Germline CDR1 reads LNHDA; CDR2 reads SQIVND (reference sequence). The CDR3, as DNA: TGTGCCAGTAGTATTGGCAGCCAAGAGACCCAGTACTTC. Protein sequence: CASSIGSQETQYF.

This clone was detected ten times or more. The chain combines TRBV14 with TRBJ1-1; D is uncertain. This CDR3 is built from 11 residues. The V end lost 5 bases, the J end lost 0 bases, and 1 base lay between the germline ends. CDR1 is SGHDN and CDR2 is FVKESK in the germline V gene. CDR3 bases: TGTGCCAGCAGCATGAACACTGAAGCTTTCTTT. Encoded protein: CASSMNTEAFF.

This clone was seen ten or more times. The rearrangement joins TRBV7-2 to TRBJ2-3; D is undetermined. Germline V CDR1 and CDR2: SGHTA, FQGNSA. V gave up 0 bases and J gave up 4 bases, with 14 bases separating them. The CDR3 spans 16 residues. In nucleotides, the CDR3 is TGTGCCAGCAGCTTAGCCCCTAGTGCAGGTGCAGATACGCAGTATTTT. As protein: CASSLAPSAGADTQYF.

This clone was seen repeatedly, ten times or more. The rearrangement joins TRBV2 to TRBJ1-5; D is perhaps TRBD1 (6 bases). Germline-derived CDR1 and CDR2 are SNHLY and FYNNEI. The CDR3 has 14 residues. Trimming took off 4 bases at V and 6 bases at J, with 13 bases between the two ends. CDR3 residues: CASSATGLRQPQHF. DNA of the CDR3: TGTGCCAGCAGTGCCACAGGGTTGCGTCAGCCCCAGCATTTT.

The V call is TRBV28, the J call TRBJ2-1; TRBD2 matches at 8 bases. Germline V gene data show CDR1 as MDHEN and CDR2 as SYDVKM. The J segment lost 0 bases and the V segment lost 5 bases, leaving 12 bases of the junction unmatched. This CDR3 comprises 18 residues. CDR3 sequence: CASSPLREGRRSYNEQFF. The CDR3 DNA follows: TGTGCCAGCAGTCCCCTCCGGGAGGGCCGTCGCTCCTACAATGAGCAGTTCTTC.

The chain carries TRBV7-2 and TRBJ1-2; D might be TRBD1 (5 bases). V was trimmed by 1 base and J by 7 bases, leaving 10 bases between them. CDR1 SGHTA and CDR2 FQGNSA come from the germline V gene. The CDR3 has 13 residues. The CDR3 bases are TGTGCCAGCAGCTTAGGAGGGGTAACTGGCTACACCTTC. Amino acid sequence: CASSLGGVTGYTF.

The chain employs TRBV4-3 and TRBJ2-2; D unresolved. This CDR3 spans 15 amino acids. V was shortened by 2 bases and J by 1 base, with 8 bases between the two germline ends. Germline CDR1 is LGHNA and CDR2 is YSLEER. The CDR3 coding sequence is TGCGCCAGCAGCCAATCAGCGCTGAACACCGGGGAGCTGTTTTTT. Its translation: CASSQSALNTGELFF.

This clone occurred many times. This rearrangement joins TRBV10-3 to TRBJ2-7, with D perhaps TRBD1 (7 bases). CDR3 length: 14 residues. Germline loops: CDR1 ENHRY, CDR2 SYGVKD. V lost 5 bases and J lost 7, with 18 bases in between. The CDR3 bases are TGTGCCATCAGTAAGACCAGGGGGACTGCGGAGCAGTACTTC. Protein: CAISKTRGTAEQYF.

This clone has just a few counts. One end of the junction does not line up with germline, which may come from a read error. The V and J genes are TRBV7-9 and TRBJ2-2; perhaps TRBD1 as D (6 bases). Germline CDR1 and CDR2: SEHNR and FQNEAQ (reference sequence). This CDR3 is 13 amino acids long. CDR3 coding DNA: TGTGCTAGCAGCCTGCAGGGGTACGGGGAGCTGTTTTTT. As protein: CASSLQGYGELFF.

V and J are TRBV7-3 and TRBJ2-2; no clear D gene. Germline V lookup: CDR1 SGHTA, CDR2 FQGTGA. The CDR3 consists of 14 residues. V gave up 5 bases and J gave up 6 bases, with 13 bases separating them. The CDR3 DNA is TGTGCCAGCAGCAATACTGCTGGCTCCGGGGAGCTGTTTTTT. This codes for CASSNTAGSGELFF.

This chain links TRBV4-3 with TRBJ2-7; 7 bases are shared with TRBD2. The germline V gene has CDR1 LGHNA and CDR2 YSLEER. The trim removed 0 bases at V and 12 bases at J, leaving 11 bases unmatched. This CDR3 comprises 14 residues. DNA for the CDR3: TGCGCCAGCAGCCAAGAGAGTCCCCGGACTAGGCTGTACTTC. Its translation: CASSQESPRTRLYF.

The J gene is TRBJ2-7, the V gene TRBV7-2; the D is unclear. Germline V gene sequence: CDR1 SGHTA, CDR2 FQGNSA. CDR3 length equals 13 residues. V gave up 1 base and J gave up 7 bases, with 11 bases separating them. The CDR3 protein is CASSLVLAEEQYF. The CDR3 region has the DNA TGTGCCAGCAGCTTAGTACTGGCGGAGGAGCAGTACTTC.

This clone appeared a few times. The V call is TRBV7-9, the J call TRBJ2-7, with D possibly being TRBD2 (5 bases). There are 13 residues in the CDR3. Trimming took off 2 bases at V and 4 bases at J, with 9 bases between the two ends. The V gene's germline CDR1 is SEHNR and CDR2 FQNEAQ (reference sequence). CDR3 sequence reads: CASSLPGTYEQYF. DNA of the CDR3: TGTGCCAGCAGCTTACCGGGAACGTACGAGCAGTACTTC. Looking up the rest from reference TRBV7-9 and TRBJ2-7 gives the full variable domain: DTGVSQNPRHKITKRGQNVTFRCDPISEHNRLYWYRQTLGQGPEFLTYFQNEAQLEKSRLLSDRFSAERPKGSFSTLEIQRTEQGDSAMYLCASSLPGTYEQYFGPGTRLTVT.

This clone appeared a few times. The V call is TRBV2, the J call TRBJ2-7; D might be TRBD1 (6 bases). The CDR3 length is 13 residues. The V gene's germline CDR1 is SNHLY and CDR2 FYNNEI. V was shortened by 8 bases and J by 1 base, with 12 bases between the two germline ends. In DNA, the CDR3 is TGTGCCAGCGCCACAGGGAAATCCTACGAGCAGTACTTC. It translates to CASATGKSYEQYF.

This clone showed up just a few times. This sequence joins TRBV10-3 and TRBJ2-7; TRBD1 matches 9 bases. In germline, CDR1 is ENHRY, CDR2 SYGVKD. The ends lost 10 bases at V and 4 bases at J; junction bases unmatched: 5. The length of the CDR3 is 12 residues. The CDR3: CASRDREYEQYF. CDR3 DNA: TGTGCCAGCCGGGACAGGGAATACGAGCAGTACTTC.

This clone was counted only a few times. The gene calls are TRBV18 and TRBJ2-1; possibly TRBD1 for D (6 bases). Germline values: CDR1 KGHSH, CDR2 LQKENI. V gave up 5 bases and J gave up 9 bases, with 17 bases separating them. The CDR3 sequence is 14 residues long. CDR3: CASSTYDRPGEQFF. CDR3 sequence (DNA): TGTGCCAGCTCAACGTACGACAGGCCCGGTGAGCAGTTCTTC.

V gene TRBV6-1 combines with J gene TRBJ2-5, with TRBD2 matching over 9 bases. V lost 5 bases, J lost 5 bases, and 9 bases stayed unmatched. Germline V CDR1 and CDR2: MNHNS, SASEGT. The CDR3 is made up of 15 amino acids. The CDR3 DNA reads as TGTGCCAGCAGTCCGCCACTAGCGGGCGGTGAGACCCAGTACTTC. It encodes CASSPPLAGGETQYF.

The chain combines TRBV7-2 with TRBJ2-5; TRBD2 agrees at 7 bases. The J call is in doubt because the DNA end fits TRBJ2-7 better. Germline CDR1 and CDR2: SGHTA and FQGNSA. The CDR3 runs 15 residues. DNA for the CDR3: TGTGCCAGCAGCTTAGGGCGGGGGAAAACCCACGAGCAGTACTTC. It specifies CASSLGRGKTHEQYF.

This clone has more than one count but fewer than ten. V gene TRBV7-2 combines with J gene TRBJ2-7, with 16 bases lining up with TRBD2. Germline-derived CDR1 and CDR2 are SGHTA and FQGNSA. V lost 5 bases and J lost 5; bases outside the gene matches: 6. The CDR3 spans 16 residues. CDR3 loop: CASSPGTSGRVNEQYF. The CDR3 DNA reads as TGTGCCAGCAGCCCTGGGACTAGCGGGAGGGTCAACGAGCAGTACTTC. The whole variable domain, remainder taken from reference TRBV7-2 and TRBJ2-7, is GAGVSQSPSNKVTEKGKDVELRCDPISGHTALYWYRQSLGQGLEFLIYFQGNSAPDKSGLPSDRFSAERTGGSVSTLTIQRTQQEDSAVYLCASSPGTSGRVNEQYFGPGTRLTVT.

The chain has TRBV4-3 and TRBJ2-7, with D perhaps assigned TRBD1 or TRBD2 (5 bases each). CDR3 size: 14 residues. Trimming pared 0 bases from V and 3 bases from J, leaving 9 bases between. Germline loops: CDR1 LGHNA, CDR2 YSLEER. As DNA, the CDR3 is TGCGCCAGCAGCCAAGACTGGGGGAGCTACGAGCAGTACTTC. This encodes CASSQDWGSYEQYF.

This clone was observed a few times. The chain joins TRBV11-2 to TRBJ1-1; D is possibly TRBD1 (5 bases). From germline, CDR1 is SGHAT and CDR2 FQNNGV. Trimming removed 2 bases at V and 3 bases at J, with 10 bases between. The CDR3 is made up of 14 amino acids. DNA of the CDR3: TGTGCCAGCAGCTTAAGGGGTAGGGACACTGAAGCTTTCTTT. It codes for CASSLRGRDTEAFF.

The chain recombines TRBV28 with TRBJ1-2; TRBD1 is a possible D gene (6 bases). The CDR3 covers 14 residues. Germline V gene sequence: CDR1 MDHEN, CDR2 SYDVKM. V gave up 6 bases and J gave up 5 bases, with 16 bases separating them. The CDR3 is CASRPGQPGYGYTF. The DNA for the CDR3 is TGTGCCAGCAGGCCCGGACAGCCAGGTTATGGCTACACCTTC.

This clone was seen a few times. Other DNA sequences in this specimen translate into the identical CDR3. The chain carries TRBV7-2 and TRBJ2-7, with D perhaps TRBD1 or TRBD2 (5 bases each). The V and J ends lost 1 base and 2 bases respectively, with 12 bases between them. From germline, CDR1 is SGHTA and CDR2 FQGNSA. The CDR3 has 15 residues. CDR3 sequence reads: CASSLEGQGAYEQYF. The CDR3 region has the DNA TGTGCCAGCAGCTTAGAAGGGCAGGGAGCCTACGAGCAGTACTTC.

This clone occurred a few times. The rearrangement joins TRBV19 to TRBJ1-4; D is unresolved. V was pared by 6 bases and J by 0 bases, with 11 bases between. This CDR3 spans 15 amino acids. Per the germline V gene, CDR1 is LNHDA and CDR2 is SQIVND (reference sequence). Here the CDR3 DNA reads TGTGCCAGTAGCCTAAACGGACCAACTAATGAAAAACTGTTTTTT. It yields the protein CASSLNGPTNEKLFF.

The chain joins TRBV7-9 to TRBJ1-2; the D gene is possibly TRBD1 (5 bases). This CDR3 is built from 13 residues. Trimming shortened V by 5 bases and J by 6 bases, and 13 bases separated the two germline ends. Germline-derived CDR1 and CDR2 are SEHNR and FQNEAQ (reference sequence). The CDR3 DNA follows: TGTGCCAGCAGCCCGAGGGGTAAGGATGGCTACACCTTC. Encoded protein: CASSPRGKDGYTF.

The J gene is TRBJ2-2, the V gene TRBV10-3; D might be TRBD1 (6 bases). The germline gives CDR1 ENHRY, CDR2 SYGVKD. The V end was cut by 7 bases, the J end by 2 bases, with 17 bases between. The CDR3 is 16 amino acids. CDR3 DNA: TGTGCCATCAAAGGCACAGCAGGGGTTAACACCGGGGAGCTGTTTTTT. This translates into CAIKGTAGVNTGELFF.

V usage is TRBV9 and J usage is TRBJ1-4; 7 bases map to TRBD1. The germline gives CDR1 SGDLS, CDR2 YYNGEE. The CDR3 loop spans 12 amino acids. The V and J ends lost 5 bases and 8 bases, in that order; junction bases with no gene match: 3. The CDR3 reads CASRGTDEKLFF. The CDR3 bases are TGTGCCAGCAGGGGGACAGACGAAAAACTGTTTTTT.